A selection of T cell receptor beta chains follows, all from one sample in a study of regulatory T cells in long-lasting Graves disease. TCRdb reprocessed the multiplex PCR reads with MiXCR, giving one entry per CDR3 protein. The repertoire has more than 650,000 distinct CDR3 sequences, around 32% of them found once; the top ten carry 40% to 55%. Sequencing used peripheral blood mononuclear cells (PBMCs), obtained when the disease was refractory, from a patient treated with antithyroid drugs. The receptors come from a female donor with Graves disease. Each CDR3 is given with its conserved first and last residue. The D gene is left open where the match is weak. The size of a clone is reported for some rows only, either as once, few or many, or as a class for expanded clones.

NA 13 TRBJ1-2 TRBV6-1 NA TGTGCCAGCAGTAGCACAGCCCTATTAGGCTACACCTTC CASSSTALLGYTF
NA 14 TRBJ1-1 TRBV3-1 NA TGTGCCAGCAGCCAAATGGCAGTGAACACTGAAGCTTTCTTT CASSQMAVNTEAFF
NA 15 TRBJ2-5 TRBV7-9 NA TGTGCCAGCAGCGACGGAGGGGACACGAGGGAGACCCAGTACTTC CASSDGGDTRETQYF
NA 12 TRBJ1-4 TRBV15 NA TGTGCCACCAGCACCGGGACAGAAAAACTGTTTTTT CATSTGTEKLFF
NA 14 TRBJ1-3 TRBV19 NA TGTGCCAGTATCCAAGGGGGGGCTAAGAACACCATATATTTT CASIQGGAKNTIYF
few 16 TRBJ1-1 TRBV27 NA TGTGCCAGCAGTTTAATAAGTGCGGGGTCGGGGACTGAAGCTTTCTTT CASSLISAGSGTEAFF
NA 15 TRBJ2-4 TRBV20-1 TRBD2 TGCAGTGCTAGTTTTTGGGAGCGGGGGGAAAACATTCAGTACTTC CSASFWERGENIQYF
NA 17 TRBJ2-3 TRBV11-2 TRBD2 TGTGCCAGCAGCCGAGGGACTAGCGGGAGTCTATCAGATACGCAGTATTTT CASSRGTSGSLSDTQYF
few 15 TRBJ2-7 TRBV5-1 TRBD1 TGCGCCAGCAGCTTGGTACAGGACAGGTCCTACGAGCAGTACTTC CASSLVQDRSYEQYF
NA 15 TRBJ2-2 TRBV7-7 NA TGTGCCAGCAGCTTAGCCGCTAGCAGCACCGGGGAGCTGTTTTTT CASSLAASSTGELFF
NA 17 TRBJ2-6 TRBV11-2 TRBD2 TGTGCCAGCAGCTTAGAAGCGGGAGCCTCTGGGGCCAACGTCCTGACTTTC CASSLEAGASGANVLTF
few 13 TRBJ1-1 TRBV6-9 NA TGTGCCAGCAGTTATGGGGGGGCCACTGAAGCTTTCTTT CASSYGGATEAFF
NA 19 TRBJ1-4 TRBV30 TRBD1 TGTGCCTGGAGCAGCCCAAGGGACAGAACTTTCTCAACTAATGAAAAACTGTTTTTT CAWSSPRDRTFSTNEKLFF
NA 16 TRBJ1-5 TRBV2 NA TGTGCCAGCAGTTTCTTTCGATTGGGGGGCAATCAGCCCCAGCATTTT CASSFFRLGGNQPQHF
few 18 TRBJ1-5 TRBV6-5 NA TGTGCCAGCAGTTACTCGGGGGGGGGACATTATAGCAATCAGCCCCAGCATTTT CASSYSGGGHYSNQPQHF
many 16 TRBJ1-6 TRBV6-1 NA TGTGCCAGCAGTCCCCGACAGAGCTCCTATAATTCACCCCTCCACTTT CASSPRQSSYNSPLHF
NA 14 TRBJ1-3 TRBV9 NA TGTGCCAGCAGCCCCTTGGTTACTGGAAACACCATATATTTT CASSPLVTGNTIYF
NA 14 TRBJ1-4 TRBV20-1 NA TGCAGTGCAAACTTGGACAGATTTAATGAAAAACTGTTTTTT CSANLDRFNEKLFF
NA 15 TRBJ2-2 TRBV11-3 NA TGTGCCAGCAGTCTTACGGCAGGGATCACCGGGGAGCTGTTTTTT CASSLTAGITGELFF
NA 16 TRBJ1-6 TRBV9 NA TGTGCCAGCAGCGTAGATAGGGCCGCCGGACATTCACCCCTCCACTTT CASSVDRAAGHSPLHF
NA 11 TRBJ1-2 TRBV5-1 TRBD1 TGCGCCACCACAGGGGAGAGGGGCTACACCTTC CATTGERGYTF
NA 14 TRBJ2-4 TRBV18 TRBD1 TGTGCCAGCTCACCACCGACAGGGTCGGACATTCAGTACTTC CASSPPTGSDIQYF
NA 12 TRBJ1-2 TRBV30 TRBD1 TGTGCCTGGGGACAGGGCCTATATGGCTACACCTTC CAWGQGLYGYTF
few 16 TRBJ1-1 TRBV27 NA TGTGCCAGCAGTTCCCTAGGGGTCCCGGGGAACACTGAAGCTTTCTTT CASSSLGVPGNTEAFF
few 14 TRBJ1-1 TRBV2 TRBD1 TGTGCCAGCAGTGACCCAGGGGGAAACACTGAAGCTTTCTTT CASSDPGGNTEAFF
few 12 TRBJ1-2 TRBV11-2 NA TGTGCCAGCAGCTTAGGGATCTATGGCTACACCTTC CASSLGIYGYTF
NA 16 TRBJ1-4 TRBV4-1 NA TGCGCCAGCAGCCAAGAGTTGCAGCGCGGTAATGAAAAACTGTTTTTT CASSQELQRGNEKLFF
NA 15 TRBJ2-3 TRBV12-3/TRBV12-4 TRBD2 TGTGCCAGCAGTTTAGCAGCGGGAGGAACAGATACGCAGTATTTT CASSLAAGGTDTQYF
few 14 TRBJ1-2 TRBV19 NA TGTGCCAGTAGTATAGCGGGACGGTTCTATGGCTACACCTTC CASSIAGRFYGYTF
NA 14 TRBJ1-5 TRBV12-5 TRBD1 TGTGCTAGTGGTTTGGGGGACAGGGGTCAGCCCCAGCATTTT CASGLGDRGQPQHF
NA 16 TRBJ1-5 TRBV12-3/TRBV12-4 TRBD1 TGTGCCAGCAGTTTAGGAAGGCAGGGGGCGAATCAGCCCCAGCATTTT CASSLGRQGANQPQHF
NA 15 TRBJ2-7 TRBV7-2 NA TGTGCCAGCAGCTTAGCGGCTCATGGCAGCCTCGAGCAGTACTTC CASSLAAHGSLEQYF
NA 17 TRBJ1-1 TRBV2 NA TGTGCCAGCAGTGAATCAACACCATACCTTCCGGACACTGAAGCTTTCTTT CASSESTPYLPDTEAFF
NA 14 TRBJ1-3 TRBV6-1 NA TGTGCCAGTCACACTGAGGGATCTGGAAACACCATATATTTT CASHTEGSGNTIYF
few 15 TRBJ1-2 TRBV24-1 TRBD1 TGTGCCACCAGTTCCTCGGGACAGGCCAACTATGGCTACACCTTC CATSSSGQANYGYTF
NA 15 TRBJ1-6 TRBV6-5 NA TGTGCCAGCAGTTACCTGGGACGGAATAATTCACCCCTCCACTTT CASSYLGRNNSPLHF
few 14 TRBJ1-1 TRBV6-1 NA TGTGCCAGCAGACAAGGGCCTTGGCAAATTGAAGCTTTCTTT CASRQGPWQIEAFF